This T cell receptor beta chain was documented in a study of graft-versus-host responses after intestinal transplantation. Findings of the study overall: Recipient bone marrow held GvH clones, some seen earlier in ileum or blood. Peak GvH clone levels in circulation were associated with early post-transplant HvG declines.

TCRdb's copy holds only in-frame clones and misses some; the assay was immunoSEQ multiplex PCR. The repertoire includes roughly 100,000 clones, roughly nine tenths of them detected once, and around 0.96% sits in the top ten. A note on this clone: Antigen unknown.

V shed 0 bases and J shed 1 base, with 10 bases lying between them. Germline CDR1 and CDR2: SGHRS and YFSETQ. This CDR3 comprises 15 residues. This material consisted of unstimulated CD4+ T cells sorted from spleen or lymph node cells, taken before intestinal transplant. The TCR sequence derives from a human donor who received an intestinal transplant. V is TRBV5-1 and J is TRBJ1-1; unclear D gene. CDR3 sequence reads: CASSLEGLANTEAFF. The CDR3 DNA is TGCGCCAGCAGCTTGGAGGGATTAGCGAACACTGAAGCTTTCTTT. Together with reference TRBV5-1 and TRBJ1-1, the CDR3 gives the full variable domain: KAGVTQTPRYLIKTRGQQVTLSCSPISGHRSVSWYQQTPGQGLQFLFEYFSETQRNKGNFPGRFSGRQFSNSRSEMNVSTLELGDSALYLCASSLEGLANTEAFFGQGTRLTVV.